The present T cell receptor beta chain was sequenced within a study of blood T cell repertoires in COVID-19. The CDR3 loop spans 15 amino acids. V shed 3 bases and J 4 bases; nucleotides not matched to a gene: 5. CDR1 is SGHRS and CDR2 is YFSETQ in the germline V gene. Recruits, aged roughly 18 to 89 years, lived in around 24 US areas. Some clones are missing from TCRdb's copy, which holds only in-frame ones; the method was immunoSEQ multiplex PCR. The sample lists 330,000 or so clones; roughly 90% were seen once. This TCR was sampled from a young woman who had recovered from COVID-19. The sequenced material came from PBMCs or T cells enriched from blood (not recorded which). V usage is TRBV5-1 and J usage is TRBJ1-1, with 11 bases that match TRBD1. In DNA, the CDR3 is TGCGCCAGCAGCTCCTGGACAGGGGGCGTCACTGAAGCTTTCTTT. As protein: CASSSWTGGVTEAFF.